This T cell receptor (beta chain) was recorded in a study of shared clonotypes between healthy human individuals. Assay: immunoSEQ multiplex PCR; the TCRdb copy retains only in-frame clones and omits some. This repertoire shows 300,000 to 400,000 clones, about 74% found once; its top ten account for under 13%. In this sample, this clone turned up many times. As yet, its antigen is unknown. The identical CDR3 is also encoded by other nucleotide sequences in the sample. Findings and caveats of the study: Though the depth was large, rarefaction showed that sorted-subset sequencing was incomplete.

This TCR derives from a man aged 25 to 40 in good health. Source material: memory CD4+ T cells sorted from blood. The subset here: CD45RA-negative fraction.

CDR3 loop: CAWSGGGPGEKLFF. The CDR3 DNA is TGTGCCTGGAGCGGAGGAGGGCCTGGGGAAAAACTGTTTTTT. The rearrangement links TRBV30 to TRBJ1-4, with D unresolved. CDR3 length: 14 amino acids. V shed 3 bases and J shed 8 bases, with 16 bases lying between them. CDR1 and CDR2 from the germline V gene are GTSNPN and SVGIG (reference sequence).